The rows below give T cell receptor beta chains drawn from one sample of a study of T-cell memory formation after mild COVID-19. TCRdb passed the 5' RACE reads through MiXCR, listing each CDR3 protein once. The sample holds just over 60,000 distinct CDR3 sequences, 9.3% seen once. The sample taken for sequencing was PBMCs or a T cell subset sorted from them (not recorded which). The receptors originated from a man younger than 35 who had mild COVID-19 (a few samples of this study predate the infection). Cell type and time point are not known. Each CDR3 is given with its conserved first and last residue. A D gene is named only where the DNA matches it firmly. Clone size appears in some rows only: once, few, many, or a class for an expanded clone.

v_call	d_call	j_call	clone_size	cdr3_nt	cdr3_aa
TRBV7-9	-	TRBJ2-1	many	TGTGCCAGCAGCTATAAGGGTAATGAGCAGTTCTTC	CASSYKGNEQFF
TRBV7-3	TRBD1	TRBJ1-1	many	TGTGCCAGCAGCTCTGCACCTTACAGGGGGAGAGGCACTGAAGCTTTCTTT	CASSSAPYRGRGTEAFF
TRBV7-9	-	TRBJ1-6	few	TGTGCCAGCACCCAAGACGGCGGGAATTCACCCCTCCACTTT	CASTQDGGNSPLHF
TRBV6-6	-	TRBJ1-1	-	TGTGCCAGCACGGGATTGGGGGGGGCCACTGAAGCTTTCTTT	CASTGLGGATEAFF
TRBV5-6	-	TRBJ2-5	few	TGTGCCAGCAGCCCCCCGGGTGGGACACAAGAGACCCAGTACTTC	CASSPPGGTQETQYF
TRBV7-9	-	TRBJ2-7	few	TGTGCCAGCAGGCCTACACTCCGGGACGCTACAACCTACGAGCAGTACTTC	CASRPTLRDATTYEQYF
TRBV7-8	-	TRBJ2-3	many	TGTGCCAGCAGCTTAGCTTTCGGATCGAGGGAGGATACGCAGTATTTT	CASSLAFGSREDTQYF
TRBV4-2	-	TRBJ1-4	-	TGTGCCAGCAGCCAAGACCCCCGAACTAATGAAAAACTGTTTTTT	CASSQDPRTNEKLFF
TRBV5-6	-	TRBJ1-2	few	TGTGCCAGCAGCCCGAAGGTTCCGACGGCTAATGGCTACACCTTC	CASSPKVPTANGYTF
TRBV28	-	TRBJ2-1	few	TGTGCCAGCGCGTCTCTGGACCATGGGACGCTGAACCGATGGTTCTTC	CASASLDHGTLNRWFF
TRBV7-7	TRBD2	TRBJ2-1	many	TGTGCTAGCAGCCCTTTCGGGGGGGCCCCCAATGAGCAGTTCTTC	CASSPFGGAPNEQFF
TRBV6-1	-	TRBJ2-3	few	TGTGCCAGCAGACAGAGCACAGATACGCAGTATTTT	CASRQSTDTQYF
TRBV12-3/TRBV12-4	-	TRBJ2-5	few	TGTGCCAGCAGTCCATATAGAGAGAGGGAGACCCAGTACTTC	CASSPYRERETQYF
TRBV12-3/TRBV12-4	TRBD2	TRBJ2-7	few	TGTGCCAGCAGTTTATCGGGGAGGGTTGGCTACGAGCAGTACTTC	CASSLSGRVGYEQYF
TRBV20-1	TRBD2	TRBJ2-3	-	TGCAGTGCTCAACTAGCGGGGGGACGTTCCGATACGCAGTATTTT	CSAQLAGGRSDTQYF
TRBV30	-	TRBJ1-2	-	TGTGCCTGGGCACGGCAGGGAGGCGGCTACACCTTC	CAWARQGGGYTF
TRBV12-3/TRBV12-4	TRBD1	TRBJ1-5	few	TGTGCCAGCAGCCCCGGACAGGGACAAGGCAATCAGCCCCAGCATTTT	CASSPGQGQGNQPQHF
TRBV4-1	TRBD2	TRBJ2-2	few	TGCGCCAGCAGCCAAGAAGCCCTAGCGGGGGGTTCCATCCGACCGAACACCGGGGAGCTGTTTTTT	CASSQEALAGGSIRPNTGELFF
TRBV5-1	-	TRBJ2-2	-	TGCGCCAGCAGCGGGGAAGGGGCTGGCGGGGAGCTGTTTTTT	CASSGEGAGGELFF
TRBV7-2	TRBD1	TRBJ1-2	few	TGTGCCAGCAGTTGGGACAGGGTTGGTGGCTACACCTTC	CASSWDRVGGYTF
TRBV21-1	-	TRBJ1-1	few	TGTGCCAGCAGCAAAAGGAACATGAACACTGAAGCTTTCTTT	CASSKRNMNTEAFF
TRBV12-3/TRBV12-4	-	TRBJ2-5	few	TGTGCCAGCAGTTCTAGCACTTGGGGGACCCAGTACTTC	CASSSSTWGTQYF
TRBV5-4	TRBD2	TRBJ2-1	few	TGTGCCAGCAGCTTACTAGCGGGGGGGCTCGGTGAGCAGTTCTTC	CASSLLAGGLGEQFF
TRBV5-4	-	TRBJ2-3	-	TGTGCCAGCAGCTTGGCGGGGAACATGAATACGCAGTATTTT	CASSLAGNMNTQYF
TRBV19	TRBD2	TRBJ2-3	few	TGTGCCAGTCGGACTAGCGACACAGATACGCAGTATTTT	CASRTSDTDTQYF
TRBV7-2	TRBD1	TRBJ2-3	few	TGTGCCAGCAGCTCCGACAGGGGGTTAGATACGCAGTATTTT	CASSSDRGLDTQYF
TRBV6-1	-	TRBJ2-7	few	TGTGCCAGCAGTGGGGGCGGCGAGCAGTACTTC	CASSGGGEQYF
TRBV5-1	TRBD2	TRBJ2-1	many	TGCGCCAGCAGCTGGGGGACTAGCGAGGACAGTGAGCAGTTCTTC	CASSWGTSEDSEQFF
TRBV7-2	-	TRBJ2-1	few	TGTGCCAGCAGCTTAATGGGGGTTGGGGATGAGCAGTTCTTC	CASSLMGVGDEQFF
TRBV5-1	-	TRBJ2-5	medium-sized	TGCGCCAGCAGCTTGGCTGGGGGCGATTCAGGCGAGACCCAGTACTTC	CASSLAGGDSGETQYF
TRBV10-1	-	TRBJ2-3	few	TGCGCCAGCAGTCCCCAAAGGGGGGATACGCAGTATTTT	CASSPQRGDTQYF
TRBV18	-	TRBJ1-3	few	TGTGCCAGCTCCCCCGGGGTATCTGGAAACACCATATATTTT	CASSPGVSGNTIYF